This record looks at one TCR beta chain sequence and its context. These data belong to a study of blood T cell repertoires in COVID-19. This table comes from immunoSEQ multiplex PCR, and its TCRdb copy is limited to in-frame clones, with some not included. The sample contains about 110,000 clones, approximately 70% of which appear only once. Trimming removed 3 bases from V and 9 bases from J, with 6 bases in between. The CDR3 sequence is 12 residues long. This TCR came from a human donor with acute or convalescent COVID-19. The donor label of this sample is uncertain. J is TRBJ1-6 and V is TRBV12-3 or TRBV12-4; TRBD1 might be the D (5 bases). The specimen sequenced was peripheral blood. CDR3 amino acids: CASSFQGSPLHF. The CDR3 DNA follows: TGTGCCAGCAGTTTCCAGGGTTCACCCCTCCACTTT.